Here is one TCR beta chain with its context. Its target is not known. This CDR3 is built from 16 residues. Germline CDR1 reads MGHRA; CDR2 reads YSYEKL. V was clipped by 6 bases and J by 0 bases, with 14 bases between them. This specimen comes from a study of T-cell memory formation after mild COVID-19. Study details: For the most part, TCR clusters were specific to one donor. Points from the study as a whole: Shrinking CD4+ clones were chiefly CM and EM; CD8+ ones were chiefly EMRA. In pre-infection memory, a portion of responding clones appeared, which suggested that cross-reactive memory joined.

Employing constant-segment primers, 5'RACE generated TCR alpha and TCR beta cDNA libraries bearing sample barcodes and UMIs. One entry per CDR3 protein, called by TCRdb with MiXCR from the 5' RACE reads. In the table there are over 450,000 distinct CDR3 sequences, roughly 22% of which are singletons. This TCR was sampled from an adult woman who had mild COVID-19 (a few samples of this study predate the infection). Cell type and time point are not known. Material: PBMCs or a T cell subset sorted from them (not recorded which). The rearrangement joins TRBV4-1 to TRBJ2-2, with D tentatively TRBD1 (6 bases). DNA for the CDR3: TGCGCCAGCAGTTTACAGGGTTCGGCGAACACCGGGGAGCTGTTTTTT. It yields the protein CASSLQGSANTGELFF.